What follows describes a single T cell receptor beta chain. Its antigen is as yet unknown. J was trimmed by 12 bases and V by 3 bases; bases with no gene match: 2. Germline values: CDR1 ENHRY, CDR2 SYGVKD. CDR3 length: 11 residues. Sequencing targeted expressed TCRB transcripts, as all isolated RNA had been reverse transcribed. An average of around 3.4 million reads was obtained for naive, central memory and regulatory T cell samples. Assay used: immunoSEQ multiplex PCR; TCRdb lists only in-frame clones, some missing. The sample lists hundreds of thousands of clones, around 15% occurring once. Over 95% purity was reached by all sorted populations. The data derive from a study of beta chain features in type 1 diabetes. The study's findings and limits: The study found moderately but significantly shorter TCRB CDR3s in all four CD4+ subsets of Type 1 diabetes patients. Fewer junction insertions and more nucleotide deletions appeared in type 1 diabetes patients. Possible PCR preference for shorter templates applied equally to patients and controls.

V usage is TRBV10-3 and J usage is TRBJ2-1, with 7 bases that match TRBD2. This receptor was obtained from a man between 18 and 29 years old with type 1 diabetes. Sequences were obtained from naive CD4+ T cells from blood. The CDR3: CAISDREGQFF. The CDR3 DNA is TGTGCCATCAGTGACAGGGAGGGGCAGTTCTTC.